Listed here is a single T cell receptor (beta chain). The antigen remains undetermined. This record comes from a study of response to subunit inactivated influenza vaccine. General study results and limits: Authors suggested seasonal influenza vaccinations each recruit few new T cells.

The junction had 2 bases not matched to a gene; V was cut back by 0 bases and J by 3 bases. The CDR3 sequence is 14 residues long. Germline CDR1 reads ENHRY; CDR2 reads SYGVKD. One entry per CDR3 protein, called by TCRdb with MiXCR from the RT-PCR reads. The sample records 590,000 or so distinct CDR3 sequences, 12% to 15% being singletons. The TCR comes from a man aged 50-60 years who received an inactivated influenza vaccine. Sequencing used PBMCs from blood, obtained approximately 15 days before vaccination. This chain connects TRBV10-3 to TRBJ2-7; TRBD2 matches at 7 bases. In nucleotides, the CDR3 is TGTGCCATCAGTGAGTCGTCGGGGGGCTACGAGCAGTACTTC. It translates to CAISESSGGYEQYF.